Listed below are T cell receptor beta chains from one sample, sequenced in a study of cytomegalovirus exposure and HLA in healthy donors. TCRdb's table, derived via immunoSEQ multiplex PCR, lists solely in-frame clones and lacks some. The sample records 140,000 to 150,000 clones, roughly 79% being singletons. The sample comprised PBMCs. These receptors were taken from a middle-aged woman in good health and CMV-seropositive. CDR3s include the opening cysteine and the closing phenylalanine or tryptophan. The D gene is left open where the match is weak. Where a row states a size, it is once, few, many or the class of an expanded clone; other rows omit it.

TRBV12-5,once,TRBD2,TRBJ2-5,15,CASGWGGVVQETQYF,TGTGCTAGTGGTTGGGGGGGGGTGGTTCAAGAGACCCAGTACTTC
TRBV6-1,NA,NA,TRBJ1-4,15,CASGSYGTINEKLFF,TGTGCCAGCGGATCATACGGGACAATTAATGAAAAACTGTTTTTT
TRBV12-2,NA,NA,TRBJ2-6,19,CASRLALAGGPSGANVLTF,TGTGCAAGTCGCTTAGCCCTAGCGGGGGGGCCTAGTGGGGCCAACGTCCTGACTTTC
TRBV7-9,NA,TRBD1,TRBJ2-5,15,CASSDRDRRAETQYF,TGTGCCAGCAGCGACCGGGACAGGAGGGCGGAGACCCAGTACTTC
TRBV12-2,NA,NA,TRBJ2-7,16,CASRLVAQGRGYEQYF,TGTGCAAGTCGCTTAGTCGCTCAGGGACGGGGGTACGAGCAGTACTTC
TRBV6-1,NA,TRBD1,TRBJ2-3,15,CASSENQGATDTQYF,TGTGCCAGCAGTGAAAACCAGGGGGCGACAGATACGCAGTATTTT
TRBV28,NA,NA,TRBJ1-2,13,CATKQEPNYGYTF,TGTGCCACCAAGCAGGAACCTAACTATGGCTACACCTTC
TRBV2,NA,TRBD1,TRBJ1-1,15,CASRLSGQANTEAFF,TGTGCCAGCAGGCTATCGGGACAGGCGAACACTGAAGCTTTCTTT
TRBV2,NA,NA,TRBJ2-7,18,CASSEAHLFSGVTYEQYF,TGTGCCAGCAGTGAAGCGCATTTGTTTTCGGGGGTTACCTACGAGCAGTACTTC
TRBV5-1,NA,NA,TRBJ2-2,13,CASRPRATGELFF,TGCGCCAGCAGGCCCAGGGCCACCGGGGAGCTGTTTTTT
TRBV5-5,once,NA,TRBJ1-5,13,CASSLLVSQPQHF,TGTGCCAGCAGCCTACTCGTGAGTCAGCCCCAGCATTTT
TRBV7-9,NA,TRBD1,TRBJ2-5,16,CASSRGQGAQLETQYF,TGTGCCAGCAGCCGAGGACAGGGCGCGCAGTTAGAGACCCAGTACTTC
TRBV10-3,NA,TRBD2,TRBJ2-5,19,CAICAGLAGASGGAETQYF,TGTGCCATCTGCGCGGGACTAGCGGGAGCGTCGGGTGGGGCAGAGACCCAGTACTTC
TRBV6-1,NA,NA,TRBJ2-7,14,CASRIGQNSYEQYF,TGTGCCAGCAGGATCGGACAGAACTCCTACGAGCAGTACTTC
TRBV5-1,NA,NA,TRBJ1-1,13,CASSWTANTEAFF,TGCGCCAGCAGCTGGACAGCCAACACTGAAGCTTTCTTT
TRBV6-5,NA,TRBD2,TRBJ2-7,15,CAIKPLAGDSYEQYF,TGTGCCATTAAACCACTAGCGGGGGACTCCTACGAGCAGTACTTC
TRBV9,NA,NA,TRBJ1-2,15,CASSVGVLTNYGYTF,TGTGCCAGCAGCGTAGGTGTGCTAACTAACTATGGCTACACCTTC
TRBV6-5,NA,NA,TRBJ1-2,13,CASSLGRVVGYTF,TGTGCCAGTAGCCTCGGCAGGGTGGTAGGCTACACCTTC
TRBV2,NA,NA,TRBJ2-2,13,CASMTGPTGELFF,TGTGCCAGCATGACAGGCCCGACCGGGGAGCTGTTTTTT
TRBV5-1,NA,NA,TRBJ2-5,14,CASSLVLSGETQYF,TGCGCCAGCAGCTTGGTACTATCGGGGGAGACCCAGTACTTC
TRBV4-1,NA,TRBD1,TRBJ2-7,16,CASSQLTEGASYEQYF,TGCGCCAGCAGCCAACTCACTGAGGGGGCCTCCTACGAGCAGTACTTC
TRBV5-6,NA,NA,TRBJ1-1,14,CASSLIQMNTEAFF,TGTGCCAGCAGCTTAATTCAGATGAACACTGAAGCTTTCTTT
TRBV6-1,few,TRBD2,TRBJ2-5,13,CASSKRGVETQYF,TGTGCCAGCAGTAAGCGGGGGGTAGAGACCCAGTACTTC
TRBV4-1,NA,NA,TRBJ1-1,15,CASSRSGTYDTEAFF,TGCGCCAGCAGCCGGTCCGGGACTTACGACACTGAAGCTTTCTTT
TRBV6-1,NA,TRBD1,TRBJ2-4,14,CAARGQVGENIQYF,TGTGCCGCGAGGGGACAGGTCGGAGAAAACATTCAGTACTTC
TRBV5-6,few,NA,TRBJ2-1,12,CASSLVEGEQFF,TGTGCCAGCAGCTTGGTGGAGGGGGAGCAGTTCTTC
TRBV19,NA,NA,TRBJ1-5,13,CASSIKGNQPQHF,TGTGCCAGTAGTATCAAGGGGAATCAGCCCCAGCATTTT
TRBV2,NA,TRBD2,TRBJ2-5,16,CASSPGLAMGGETQYF,TGTGCCAGCAGCCCGGGACTAGCTATGGGAGGAGAGACCCAGTACTTC
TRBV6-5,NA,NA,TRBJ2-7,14,CASSPAGGIHEQYF,TGTGCCAGCAGTCCGGCAGGGGGGATTCACGAGCAGTACTTC
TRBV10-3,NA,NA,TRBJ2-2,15,CAIPLTGTNTGELFF,TGTGCCATCCCCTTAACTGGGACAAACACCGGGGAGCTGTTTTTT
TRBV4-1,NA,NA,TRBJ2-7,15,CASSLLADKTYEQYF,TGCGCCAGCAGCCTACTGGCGGACAAGACCTACGAGCAGTACTTC
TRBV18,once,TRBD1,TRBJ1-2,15,CASSPGQRLSVGYTF,TGTGCCAGCTCACCGGGACAGCGGTTGAGTGTGGGCTACACCTTC
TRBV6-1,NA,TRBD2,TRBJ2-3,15,CASSEERGATDTQYF,TGTGCCAGCAGTGAAGAGCGGGGGGCTACAGATACGCAGTATTTT
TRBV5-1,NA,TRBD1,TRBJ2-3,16,CASSPRGQGPTDTQYF,TGCGCCAGCAGCCCCCGGGGACAGGGGCCTACAGATACGCAGTATTTT
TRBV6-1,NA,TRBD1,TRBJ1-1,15,CASRLGDRVNTEAFF,TGTGCCAGCAGGTTGGGCGACAGGGTTAACACTGAAGCTTTCTTT
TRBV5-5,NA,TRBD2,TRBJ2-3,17,CASSPTSGGLGTDTQYF,TGTGCCAGCAGCCCAACTAGCGGGGGGCTAGGTACAGATACGCAGTATTTT
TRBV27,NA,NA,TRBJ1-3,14,CASSTDSGGNTIYF,TGTGCCAGCAGTACCGACAGTGGGGGAAACACCATATATTTT
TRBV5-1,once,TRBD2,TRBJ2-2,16,CASSPSSSGGAGELFF,TGCGCCAGCAGCCCTTCCTCTAGCGGGGGGGCCGGGGAGCTGTTTTTT
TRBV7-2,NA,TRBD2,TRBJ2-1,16,CASSTLLAGLSNEQFF,TGTGCCAGCAGCACCCTTCTAGCGGGGTTGTCTAATGAGCAGTTCTTC
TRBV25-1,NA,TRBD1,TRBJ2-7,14,CASRGTGRLDEQYF,TGTGCCAGCAGGGGGACAGGGAGATTGGACGAGCAGTACTTC
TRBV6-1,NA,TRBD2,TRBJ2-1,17,CASSGAGMGGGYNEQFF,TGTGCCAGCAGTGGCGCCGGGATGGGCGGGGGCTACAATGAGCAGTTCTTC
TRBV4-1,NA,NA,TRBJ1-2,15,CASSQGGGLNYGYTF,TGCGCCAGCAGCCAAGGAGGGGGTCTAAACTATGGCTACACCTTC
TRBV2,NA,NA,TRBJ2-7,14,CASSDDGTPYEQYF,TGTGCCAGCAGTGATGACGGGACTCCCTACGAGCAGTACTTC
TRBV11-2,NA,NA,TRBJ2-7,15,CASSLDLSTVYEQYF,TGTGCCAGCAGCTTAGATCTTTCGACAGTCTACGAGCAGTACTTC
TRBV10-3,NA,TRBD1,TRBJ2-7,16,CAISALFSGTGREQYF,TGTGCCATCAGTGCACTATTTTCCGGGACAGGGCGCGAGCAGTACTTC
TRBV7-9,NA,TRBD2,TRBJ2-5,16,CASSLWGSGGQETQYF,TGTGCCAGCAGCTTATGGGGTAGCGGGGGACAAGAGACCCAGTACTTC
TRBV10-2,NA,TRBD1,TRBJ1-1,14,CASSVGQGGTEAFF,TGCGCCAGCAGTGTGGGACAGGGTGGGACTGAAGCTTTCTTT
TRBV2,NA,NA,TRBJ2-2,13,CASGTTNTGELFF,TGTGCCAGCGGGACAACGAACACCGGGGAGCTGTTTTTT